The TCR beta chain under discussion was sequenced for a study of shared clonotypes between healthy human individuals. General study points: Compared with memory subsets, naive subsets generally had larger estimated richness. What limited the represented genetic and exposure-history diversity was the small number of donors.

The assay ran at deep level. Data came from immunoSEQ multiplex PCR; TCRdb stores just in-frame clones and leaves some out. The sample consists of about 2 million clones, roughly 94% of them appearing once. This clone was found many times. Its antigen is unknown. Within the sample, other DNA sequences also encode this same CDR3. Terminally differentiated effector memory CD45RA+ cells were left out of the naive CD8 fraction, which was CD45RO-negative and positively selected for CCR7. The study drew its donors from healthy HIV-negative adults without recent acute infections or vaccinations. CDR1 and CDR2 from the germline V gene are ENHRY and SYGVKD. Trimming took 0 bases from V and 5 from J; bases not matched to a gene: 10. This CDR3 is built from 17 residues.

This receptor was obtained from a young man in good health. Material: naive CD8+ T cells sorted from blood. The J gene is TRBJ2-1, the V gene TRBV10-3, with 7 bases matching TRBD2. The DNA for the CDR3 is TGTGCCATCAGTGAGTCAGCCGCTAGCGGAGACCACAATGAGCAGTTCTTC. Its translation is CAISESAASGDHNEQFF.